The rows below give T cell receptor beta chains drawn from one sample of a study of T cell responses to AZD1222 COVID-19 vaccine. Sequenced by immunoSEQ multiplex PCR; TCRdb stores in-frame clones only, minus some. The table includes approximately 88,000 clones, about 78% detected once. The sample was peripheral blood, taken on day 0 of AZD1222 vaccination. The receptors were sampled from an adult in good health. Each CDR3 is given with its conserved first and last residue. The D gene is left open where the match is weak. Not every row has a clone size; where given, it reads once, few, many or a size class.

j_call: TRBJ2-5; v_call: TRBV9; d_call: -; clone_size: -; cdr3_nt: TGTGCCAGCAGCGTTGGGAAACAAGAGACCCAGTACTTC; cdr3_aa: CASSVGKQETQYF
j_call: TRBJ2-7; v_call: TRBV6-2/TRBV6-3; d_call: -; clone_size: few; cdr3_nt: TGTGCCAGCAGTGGAAGGACCGGGACATCAGGCTACGAGCAGTACTTC; cdr3_aa: CASSGRTGTSGYEQYF
j_call: TRBJ1-5; v_call: TRBV7-8; d_call: -; clone_size: -; cdr3_nt: TGTGCCAGCAGCTTAGTAGCTGGATATAGCAATCAGCCCCAGCATTTT; cdr3_aa: CASSLVAGYSNQPQHF
j_call: TRBJ1-1; v_call: TRBV28; d_call: -; clone_size: few; cdr3_nt: TGTGCCAGCAGTTTGTTAGGGGAGACTGAAGCTTTCTTT; cdr3_aa: CASSLLGETEAFF
j_call: TRBJ2-6; v_call: TRBV11-2; d_call: -; clone_size: -; cdr3_nt: TGTGCCAGCAGCTTAGTGGGCCCCTCTGGGGCCAACGTCCTGACTTTC; cdr3_aa: CASSLVGPSGANVLTF
j_call: TRBJ2-3; v_call: TRBV6-5; d_call: TRBD2; clone_size: -; cdr3_nt: TGTGCCGGGCGACTAGCGGGAGTCAAAGATACGCAGTATTTT; cdr3_aa: CAGRLAGVKDTQYF
j_call: TRBJ2-2; v_call: TRBV7-8; d_call: -; clone_size: -; cdr3_nt: TGTGCCAGCAGCCCTACGAGAAACACCGGGGAGCTGTTTTTT; cdr3_aa: CASSPTRNTGELFF
j_call: TRBJ1-6; v_call: TRBV7-8; d_call: TRBD1; clone_size: -; cdr3_nt: TGTGCCAGCAGCCGAATTGACAGGGTCGGTACATCCTATAATTCACCCCTCCACTTT; cdr3_aa: CASSRIDRVGTSYNSPLHF
j_call: TRBJ2-1; v_call: TRBV28; d_call: -; clone_size: few; cdr3_nt: TGTGCCAGCAGTCCCCCCGGGTTAGGTACTGAGCAGTTCTTC; cdr3_aa: CASSPPGLGTEQFF
j_call: TRBJ1-5; v_call: TRBV7-2; d_call: -; clone_size: -; cdr3_nt: TGTGCCAGCAGCCCTGACAGGATGAATCAGCCCCAGCATTTT; cdr3_aa: CASSPDRMNQPQHF
j_call: TRBJ1-2; v_call: TRBV3-1/TRBV3-2; d_call: -; clone_size: -; cdr3_nt: TGTGCCAGCAGCCTTTTAGCAGGGGATGGCTACACCTTC; cdr3_aa: CASSLLAGDGYTF
j_call: TRBJ1-5; v_call: TRBV5-6; d_call: TRBD1; clone_size: once; cdr3_nt: TGTGCCAGCAGCTTGCAGGGGGAGAGAAGCAATCAGCCCCAGCATTTT; cdr3_aa: CASSLQGERSNQPQHF
j_call: TRBJ1-4; v_call: TRBV6-1; d_call: TRBD1; clone_size: -; cdr3_nt: TGTGCCAGCAGTGAAGTACAGGGACAGGGGCCTCGTGAAAAACTGTTTTTT; cdr3_aa: CASSEVQGQGPREKLFF
j_call: TRBJ2-5; v_call: TRBV6-1; d_call: -; clone_size: few; cdr3_nt: TGTGCCAGCAGTGAACGGGGGAGTACAGAGACCCAGTACTTC; cdr3_aa: CASSERGSTETQYF
j_call: TRBJ2-4; v_call: TRBV30; d_call: TRBD2; clone_size: -; cdr3_nt: TGTGCCTGGAGTCGGACTAGCGGCATTCAGTACTTC; cdr3_aa: CAWSRTSGIQYF
j_call: TRBJ2-1; v_call: TRBV24-1; d_call: -; clone_size: few; cdr3_nt: TGTGCCACCAGTGGCGGGGACACTCCCCCCTACAATGAGCAGTTCTTC; cdr3_aa: CATSGGDTPPYNEQFF
j_call: TRBJ1-1; v_call: TRBV7-6; d_call: -; clone_size: once; cdr3_nt: TGTGCCAGCAGCTTAGTGCTGAACACTGAAGCTTTCTTT; cdr3_aa: CASSLVLNTEAFF
j_call: TRBJ2-7; v_call: TRBV3-1/TRBV3-2; d_call: TRBD2; clone_size: few; cdr3_nt: TGTGCCAGCAGCCAAGCATCACTAGCGGTTACCTACGAGCAGTACTTC; cdr3_aa: CASSQASLAVTYEQYF
j_call: TRBJ2-7; v_call: TRBV4-2; d_call: TRBD2; clone_size: -; cdr3_nt: TGTGCCAGCAGCCAAGATGTGGCTAGCGGCTACGAGCAGTACTTC; cdr3_aa: CASSQDVASGYEQYF
j_call: TRBJ2-1; v_call: TRBV19; d_call: -; clone_size: -; cdr3_nt: TGTGCCAGTAGCCCCGACGGGTCACCAAATGAGCAGTTCTTC; cdr3_aa: CASSPDGSPNEQFF
j_call: TRBJ2-3; v_call: TRBV24-1; d_call: -; clone_size: -; cdr3_nt: TGTGCCACCAGTGATTTGGGGGGGATTGGCGACACAGATACGCAGTATTTT; cdr3_aa: CATSDLGGIGDTDTQYF
j_call: TRBJ1-6; v_call: TRBV28; d_call: -; clone_size: -; cdr3_nt: TGTGCCAGCAGTTCGCAGCCTAATTCTCCCCTCCACTTT; cdr3_aa: CASSSQPNSPLHF
j_call: TRBJ2-2; v_call: TRBV21-1; d_call: -; clone_size: once; cdr3_nt: TGTGCCAGCAGTTCGGGACAGAACACCGGGGAGCTGTTTTTT; cdr3_aa: CASSSGQNTGELFF
j_call: TRBJ1-2; v_call: TRBV9; d_call: -; clone_size: -; cdr3_nt: TGTGCCAGCAGCACCACCGGTGCCTACACCTTC; cdr3_aa: CASSTTGAYTF
j_call: TRBJ1-5; v_call: TRBV28; d_call: -; clone_size: -; cdr3_nt: TGTGCCAGCAGCCAGGCAGCTCAGCCCCAGCATTTT; cdr3_aa: CASSQAAQPQHF
j_call: TRBJ2-7; v_call: TRBV28; d_call: -; clone_size: -; cdr3_nt: TGTGCCAGCAGTCTCGCGGTCCAGGGGGGCTACGAGCAGTACTTC; cdr3_aa: CASSLAVQGGYEQYF
j_call: TRBJ2-3; v_call: TRBV10-3; d_call: TRBD2; clone_size: once; cdr3_nt: TGTGCCATCAGCCCGACTAGCGGGAGAGAGGGAGATACGCAGTATTTT; cdr3_aa: CAISPTSGREGDTQYF
j_call: TRBJ2-1; v_call: TRBV5-4; d_call: -; clone_size: medium-sized; cdr3_nt: TGTGCCAGCAGCTTGGCAAGTGAGAATGAGCAGTTCTTC; cdr3_aa: CASSLASENEQFF
j_call: TRBJ1-2; v_call: TRBV2; d_call: -; clone_size: -; cdr3_nt: TGTGCCAGCCGTGTTGGTGGGACCGACACCTATGGCTACACCTTC; cdr3_aa: CASRVGGTDTYGYTF
j_call: TRBJ1-6; v_call: TRBV5-1; d_call: -; clone_size: -; cdr3_nt: TGCGCCAGCAGTTACGGGGGGGATTCACCCCTCCACTTT; cdr3_aa: CASSYGGDSPLHF
j_call: TRBJ1-4; v_call: TRBV2; d_call: TRBD1; clone_size: few; cdr3_nt: TGTGCCAGCAGGGGACAGGGAACAACTAATGAAAAACTGTTTTTT; cdr3_aa: CASRGQGTTNEKLFF
j_call: TRBJ2-7; v_call: TRBV6-5; d_call: -; clone_size: -; cdr3_nt: TGTGCCAGCCAAAGTGACGGTGACGAGCAGTACTTC; cdr3_aa: CASQSDGDEQYF
j_call: TRBJ2-5; v_call: TRBV6-5; d_call: TRBD2; clone_size: few; cdr3_nt: TGTGCCAGCATCATAACAGCGGGGGCGGGGACCCAGTACTTC; cdr3_aa: CASIITAGAGTQYF
j_call: TRBJ1-6; v_call: TRBV21-1; d_call: -; clone_size: once; cdr3_nt: TGTGCCAGCAGCAAGGTGGCGTCACCCCTCCACTTT; cdr3_aa: CASSKVASPLHF
j_call: TRBJ1-6; v_call: TRBV20-1; d_call: -; clone_size: once; cdr3_nt: TGCAGTGCCAGTGGCCGGGAAAGTTCACCCCTCCACTTT; cdr3_aa: CSASGRESSPLHF
j_call: TRBJ2-7; v_call: TRBV7-9; d_call: -; clone_size: -; cdr3_nt: TGTGCCAGCAGCCAGGGGAGGGGCGAGCAGTACTTC; cdr3_aa: CASSQGRGEQYF
j_call: TRBJ2-2; v_call: TRBV6-2/TRBV6-3; d_call: -; clone_size: -; cdr3_nt: TGTGCCAGCAGTTACCTAGTAGCGGGGGAGCTGTTTTTT; cdr3_aa: CASSYLVAGELFF
j_call: TRBJ1-2; v_call: TRBV12-3/TRBV12-4; d_call: -; clone_size: -; cdr3_nt: TGTGCCAGCAGCTCGGGACCGATCTATGGCTACACCTTC; cdr3_aa: CASSSGPIYGYTF
j_call: TRBJ1-2; v_call: TRBV5-4; d_call: TRBD1; clone_size: -; cdr3_nt: TGTGCCAGCAGCTTGGTAGCAGGGGGTTACAATGGCTACACCTTC; cdr3_aa: CASSLVAGGYNGYTF
j_call: TRBJ2-1; v_call: TRBV4-3; d_call: -; clone_size: few; cdr3_nt: TGCGCCAGCAGCCAAGGGGTGAGGAGCGGAAATGAGCAGTTCTTC; cdr3_aa: CASSQGVRSGNEQFF
j_call: TRBJ2-1; v_call: TRBV28; d_call: TRBD2; clone_size: -; cdr3_nt: TGTGCCAGCCACACTAGCGGGACAAGCTCCTACAATGAGCAGTTCTTC; cdr3_aa: CASHTSGTSSYNEQFF
j_call: TRBJ1-5; v_call: TRBV29-1; d_call: -; clone_size: -; cdr3_nt: TGCAGCGTTGTTACAGATAGCAATCAGCCCCAGCATTTT; cdr3_aa: CSVVTDSNQPQHF
j_call: TRBJ2-7; v_call: TRBV10-3; d_call: -; clone_size: -; cdr3_nt: TGTGCCATCAGTGGGTCTCCTCCGGAGCAGTACTTC; cdr3_aa: CAISGSPPEQYF
j_call: TRBJ2-5; v_call: TRBV5-1; d_call: -; clone_size: -; cdr3_nt: TGCGCCAGCAGCTTGGATGGCGGGGTCGGGGGAGAGACCCAGTACTTC; cdr3_aa: CASSLDGGVGGETQYF
j_call: TRBJ2-2; v_call: TRBV5-6; d_call: -; clone_size: -; cdr3_nt: TGTGCCAGCAGCTTGTTTGGAGGTTTGGGGGTCGGGGAGCTGTTTTTT; cdr3_aa: CASSLFGGLGVGELFF
j_call: TRBJ2-3; v_call: TRBV5-4; d_call: TRBD2; clone_size: few; cdr3_nt: TGTGCCAGCAGCTTAGGACTAGCGGGACATTCAGATACGCAGTATTTT; cdr3_aa: CASSLGLAGHSDTQYF
j_call: TRBJ2-3; v_call: TRBV5-1; d_call: -; clone_size: -; cdr3_nt: TGCGCCAGCAGCCCCGAGCCAACAGATACGCAGTATTTT; cdr3_aa: CASSPEPTDTQYF
j_call: TRBJ1-6; v_call: TRBV27; d_call: TRBD1; clone_size: -; cdr3_nt: TGTGCCAGCAGTTCCCGGACAGGCCCGATATATAATTCACCCCTCCACTTT; cdr3_aa: CASSSRTGPIYNSPLHF
j_call: TRBJ2-7; v_call: TRBV28; d_call: -; clone_size: -; cdr3_nt: TGTGCCAGCAGTTTCTGGAGCTCCTACGAGCAGTACTTC; cdr3_aa: CASSFWSSYEQYF
j_call: TRBJ2-5; v_call: TRBV5-1; d_call: TRBD2; clone_size: -; cdr3_nt: TGCGCCAGCAGCTTAAGACTAGCGGAATTACAAGAGACCCAGTACTTC; cdr3_aa: CASSLRLAELQETQYF
j_call: TRBJ2-2; v_call: TRBV4-2; d_call: -; clone_size: -; cdr3_nt: TGTGCCAGCAGCCAAGTAAGCAGTTACGACGGGGAGCTGTTTTTT; cdr3_aa: CASSQVSSYDGELFF
j_call: TRBJ2-7; v_call: TRBV2; d_call: TRBD1; clone_size: -; cdr3_nt: TGTGCCAGCAAGGAACAGGGGGCGGCCAACGAGCAGTACTTC; cdr3_aa: CASKEQGAANEQYF
j_call: TRBJ2-1; v_call: TRBV9; d_call: -; clone_size: few; cdr3_nt: TGTGCCAGCAGCGTGCAGGGGACAAGTGAGCAGTTCTTC; cdr3_aa: CASSVQGTSEQFF
j_call: TRBJ1-2; v_call: TRBV6-5; d_call: TRBD1; clone_size: few; cdr3_nt: TGTGCCAGCAGTTACCAACAGGGGACTGGAGGCTACACCTTC; cdr3_aa: CASSYQQGTGGYTF
j_call: TRBJ1-5; v_call: TRBV23-1; d_call: -; clone_size: -; cdr3_nt: TGCGCCAGCAGTCAATCAGGAGATAGCAATCAGCCCCAGCATTTT; cdr3_aa: CASSQSGDSNQPQHF
j_call: TRBJ1-2; v_call: TRBV18; d_call: TRBD1; clone_size: -; cdr3_nt: TGTGCCAGCTCACCGGACAGGGGGCTCAGTGTCTATGGCTACACCTTC; cdr3_aa: CASSPDRGLSVYGYTF
j_call: TRBJ2-7; v_call: TRBV21-1; d_call: -; clone_size: -; cdr3_nt: TGTGCCAGCAGCGGTGTTTCCGGGACACCCTCCTACGAGCAGTACTTC; cdr3_aa: CASSGVSGTPSYEQYF